The 31 T cell receptor beta chains below all came from one sample that was sequenced in a study of cytomegalovirus exposure and HLA in healthy donors. 13 Jbeta primers and 60 Vbeta primers were used for the PCR. Some clones are missing from TCRdb's copy, which holds only in-frame ones; the method was immunoSEQ multiplex PCR. The sample includes some 250,000 clones, about 80% of them seen just once. Sequencing input: PBMCs. The receptors shown here come from a woman in her thirties or forties in good health and CMV-seropositive.

V is TRBV5-6 and J is TRBJ1-6; the match to TRBD1 covers 9 bases. V shed 5 bases, J shed 10 bases, and the junction held 10 bases outside the gene matches. Germline CDR1 SGHDT, CDR2 YYEEEE. The CDR3 has 15 residues. DNA of the CDR3: TGTGCCAGCAGTATTCGGGACAGGGACTGGTCACCCCTCCACTTT. Amino acids: CASSIRDRDWSPLHF.

The chain employs TRBV5-1 and TRBJ1-6; D is undetermined. The CDR3 contains 14 residues. Looked up from germline, CDR1 is SGHRS and CDR2 is YFSETQ. Between the trimmed V and J ends, which lost 3 bases and 7 bases, there was a span of 11 bases. CDR3 protein: CASSSGSKNSPLHF. The CDR3 nucleotides are TGCGCCAGCAGCTCGGGGTCTAAAAATTCACCCCTCCACTTT. Complete variable domain (other parts from reference TRBV5-1 and TRBJ1-6): KAGVTQTPRYLIKTRGQQVTLSCSPISGHRSVSWYQQTPGQGLQFLFEYFSETQRNKGNFPGRFSGRQFSNSRSEMNVSTLELGDSALYLCASSSGSKNSPLHFGNGTRLTVT.

This clone was seen just once. CDR3 sequence: CASSETGGSGYEQYF. In DNA form, the CDR3 reads TGTGCCAGTAGTGAGACAGGGGGATCGGGCTACGAGCAGTACTTC. This chain joins TRBV19 and TRBJ2-7, with 9 positions matching TRBD1. From germline, CDR1 is LNHDA and CDR2 SQIVND (reference sequence). The V segment lost 5 bases and the J segment 3 bases; nucleotides outside the gene matches: 8. The CDR3 spans 15 residues.

This clone appeared a few times. The CDR3 loop reads CASSYEGGSGNTIYF. For the CDR3, the DNA is TGTGCCAGCAGCTACGAGGGGGGGTCAGGAAACACCATATATTTT. This chain uses TRBV7-8 with TRBJ1-3; TRBD1 might be the D (6 bases). Trimming left V 4 bases short and J 4 bases short, with 14 bases between. Germline CDR1 and CDR2: SGHVS and FQNEAQ. The CDR3 has 15 residues. Based on the CDR3 plus reference TRBV7-8 and TRBJ1-3, the full variable domain is GAGVSQSPRYKVAKRGQDVALRCDPISGHVSLFWYQQALGQGPEFLTYFQNEAQLDKSGLPSDRFFAERPEGSVSTLKIQRTQQEDSAVYLCASSYEGGSGNTIYFGEGSWLTVV.

The rearrangement joins TRBV7-9 to TRBJ2-7; D might be TRBD1 (5 bases). The V gene's germline CDR1 is SEHNR and CDR2 FQNEAQ (reference sequence). Trimming took 1 base from V and 5 from J, leaving 12 bases between them. The CDR3 loop spans 14 amino acids. The CDR3 DNA reads TGTGCCAGCAGCTTAGTAGACAGTTTCCACGAGCAGTACTTC. It specifies CASSLVDSFHEQYF.

This chain joins TRBV15 and TRBJ2-3; 9 bases map to TRBD2. The CDR3 has 19 amino acids. J lost 2 bases, V lost 3 bases, and 15 bases had no gene match. Germline CDR1 reads LNHNV; CDR2 reads YYDKDF (reference sequence). The CDR3 nucleotides read TGTGCCACCAGCAGCCTCGTCCTAGCGGGATGGGGCCACACAGATACGCAGTATTTT. Protein product: CATSSLVLAGWGHTDTQYF. Drawing the rest from reference TRBV15 and TRBJ2-3, the complete variable domain is DAMVIQNPRYQVTQFGKPVTLSCSQTLNHNVMYWYQQKSSQAPKLLFHYYDKDFNNEADTPDNFQSRRPNTSFCFLDIRSPGLGDTAMYLCATSSLVLAGWGHTDTQYFGPGTRLTVL.

The chain carries TRBV5-4 and TRBJ2-5, with 9 bases matching TRBD2. This CDR3 is built from 15 residues. The ends lost 1 base at V and 3 bases at J; junction bases unmatched: 4. Germline CDR1 is SGHNT and CDR2 is YYREEE (reference sequence). CDR3 nucleotide sequence: TGTGCCAGCAGCTTGCCCTCTAGCGGGGAAGAGACCCAGTACTTC. Amino acids: CASSLPSSGEETQYF.

The chain uses TRBV5-6 and TRBJ2-7; 11 bases are shared with TRBD1. The CDR3 has 14 amino acids. Germline CDR1 SGHDT, CDR2 YYEEEE. Unmatched junction bases numbered 6, after V lost 4 bases and J lost 6 bases. Here the CDR3 reads CASSRRTGGAEQYF. The CDR3 nucleotides read TGTGCCAGCAGCCGTCGGACAGGGGGCGCCGAGCAGTACTTC.

V and J are TRBV4-2 and TRBJ2-2; 10 bases map to TRBD1. Germline V lookup: CDR1 LGHNA, CDR2 YNFKEQ. Trimming removed 3 bases from V and 0 bases from J; junction bases left unmatched: 13. The CDR3 sequence is 20 residues long. The CDR3: CASSHRTLPGQGTNTGELFF. The CDR3 DNA sequence: TGTGCCAGCAGCCATAGAACGCTTCCGGGACAGGGGACGAACACCGGGGAGCTGTTTTTT.

The chain couples TRBV5-5 to TRBJ1-5; the D gene is possibly TRBD1 (5 bases). Germline V gives CDR1 SGHKS, CDR2 YYEKEE (reference sequence). The CDR3 sequence is 15 residues long. V was cut by 0 bases and J by 0 bases, with 7 bases left in between. CDR3 DNA: TGTGCCAGCAGCTTGGACAGGTTTAGCAATCAGCCCCAGCATTTT. Its translation: CASSLDRFSNQPQHF.

V is TRBV14 and J is TRBJ1-1; D is unclear. Looked up from germline, CDR1 is SGHDN and CDR2 is FVKESK. The CDR3 is made up of 13 amino acids. The V and J ends lost 8 bases and 5 bases respectively, with 15 bases between them. This CDR3 is CASFQGGLTEAFF. DNA for the CDR3: TGTGCCAGCTTTCAAGGCGGGTTAACTGAAGCTTTCTTT.

The chain recombines TRBV7-3 with TRBJ2-1; tentatively, D is TRBD1 (5 bases). The CDR3 runs 18 residues. CDR1 SGHTA and CDR2 FQGTGA come from the germline V gene. Trimming cost V 4 bases and J 4 bases, with 23 bases left between them. Written as DNA, the CDR3 is TGTGCCAGCAGCTCCCTTGGTAGGGGCGCCTTGATATACAATGAGCAGTTCTTC. Protein product: CASSSLGRGALIYNEQFF.

This clone was seen only once. The chain couples TRBV7-6 to TRBJ2-5; 7 bases align to TRBD1. The J call is uncertain, as TRBJ2-7 better fits the DNA end. The CDR3 is 14 amino acids. The germline V gene has CDR1 SGHVS and CDR2 FNYEAQ. CDR3 residues: CASSLGQGSAEQYF. Written as DNA, the CDR3 is TGTGCCAGCAGCTTAGGACAGGGCAGTGCCGAGCAGTACTTC.

The chain is built from TRBV7-2 and TRBJ2-7; D ambiguous. Germline V gene lookup returns CDR1 SGHTA and CDR2 FQGNSA. This CDR3 is built from 14 residues. The V end was cut by 5 bases, the J end by 2 bases, with 13 bases between. The CDR3 sequence: CASSPTKPPYEQYF. In DNA, the CDR3 is TGTGCCAGCAGCCCCACCAAGCCCCCCTACGAGCAGTACTTC.

The chain couples TRBV27 to TRBJ1-4; TRBD1 matches at 12 bases. Trimming at V came to 6 bases and at J to 7 bases, leaving 15 bases not matched to a gene. The germline V gene has CDR1 MNHEY and CDR2 SMNVEV (reference sequence). This CDR3 is built from 18 residues. CDR3 residues: CASSLRDRGLGGSEKLFF. For the CDR3, the DNA is TGTGCCAGCAGCCTCCGGGACAGGGGGCTAGGGGGGAGTGAAAAACTGTTTTTT.

V is TRBV9 and J is TRBJ2-3, with D maybe TRBD2 (6 bases). This CDR3 is built from 14 residues. In germline, CDR1 is SGDLS, CDR2 YYNGEE. With 0 bases removed from V and 6 bases from J, the gap between germline ends came to 11 bases. DNA for the CDR3: TGTGCCAGCAGCGTAGGGGACTTAGGGGATACGCAGTATTTT. Encoded protein: CASSVGDLGDTQYF.

As to this clone: This same CDR3 is encoded by further DNA sequences in the sample. The genes are TRBV7-2 and TRBJ1-3, with 11 bases identical to TRBD1. The CDR3 consists of 16 residues. Germline CDR1 reads SGHTA; CDR2 reads FQGNSA. The ends lost 2 bases at V and 2 bases at J; junction bases unmatched: 2. DNA for the CDR3: TGTGCCAGCAGCTTAAGGGGACAGGGGGCTGGAAACACCATATATTTT. Its protein is CASSLRGQGAGNTIYF.

The rearrangement links TRBV5-1 to TRBJ2-1; a possible D gene is TRBD2 (5 bases). Trimming pared 4 bases from V and 0 bases from J, leaving 8 bases between. Per the germline V gene, CDR1 is SGHRS and CDR2 is YFSETQ. This CDR3 region has 14 residues. CDR3 DNA sequence: TGCGCCAGCAGCCTAGGGAGCTCCTACAATGAGCAGTTCTTC. Translating it yields CASSLGSSYNEQFF.

This chain joins TRBV30 and TRBJ1-1; tentative D call: TRBD1 (6 bases). Trimming stripped 1 base from V and 3 bases from J, with 12 bases between. This CDR3 is built from 14 residues. Germline loops: CDR1 GTSNPN, CDR2 SVGIG (reference sequence). CDR3 DNA sequence: TGTGCCTGGAGTGCGGGACATCTGGACACTGAAGCTTTCTTT. Translation: CAWSAGHLDTEAFF.

The chain employs TRBV14 and TRBJ2-3, with 12 bases fitting TRBD2. There are 15 residues in the CDR3. Germline CDR1 SGHDN, CDR2 FVKESK. Losses at the gene ends were 2 bases for V and 6 bases for J; bases not matched to a gene: 3. The CDR3 loop reads CASSQTTSGGDTQYF. The CDR3 DNA follows: TGTGCCAGCAGCCAAACAACTAGCGGGGGGGATACGCAGTATTTT.

This clone was observed a few times. The chain is built from TRBV20-1 and TRBJ2-3; D might be TRBD1 (5 bases). CDR1 and CDR2 (germline): DFQATT, SNEGSKA (reference sequence). The CDR3 is made up of 11 amino acids. Deletions cut 5 bases from V and 7 bases from J, with 10 bases between. The CDR3 nucleotides read TGCAGTGCTTTAGGGGCAAATACGCAGTATTTT. This encodes CSALGANTQYF.

The chain links TRBV10-1 to TRBJ1-6, with 11 bases lining up with TRBD1. The CDR3 length is 15 residues. Losses at the gene ends were 6 bases for V and 6 bases for J; bases not matched to a gene: 4. Germline CDR1 WNHNN, CDR2 SYGVQD (reference sequence). The CDR3 loop is CASRPGQGVNSPLHF. CDR3 nucleotide sequence: TGCGCCAGCAGACCGGGACAGGGGGTTAATTCACCCCTCCACTTT.

This chain uses TRBV5-8 with TRBJ2-2; 8 nucleotides align to TRBD1. Trimming cost V 2 bases and J 9 bases; bases outside gene matches: 9. CDR3 length equals 15 residues. CDR1 SGHTS and CDR2 YDEGEE come from the germline V gene. The CDR3 spells CASSFKWTGSRELFF. For the CDR3, the DNA is TGTGCCAGCAGCTTTAAATGGACAGGGTCAAGGGAGCTGTTTTTT.

V gene TRBV6-7 combines with J gene TRBJ1-4, with 7 bases fitting TRBD1. TRBV6-7 falls under the ORF class, with uncertain function. The CDR3 is 17 amino acids. The V and J ends lost 5 bases and 0 bases, in that order; junction bases with no gene match: 9. The DNA for the CDR3 is TGTGCCAGCAGTCCACGACAGGGATTCTCAACTAATGAAAAACTGTTTTTT. Translation gives CASSPRQGFSTNEKLFF.

This clone showed up just a few times. This sequence joins TRBV25-1 and TRBJ2-7, with 9 nucleotides matching TRBD1. This CDR3 has 16 residues. V was clipped by 4 bases and J by 6 bases; unmatched bases: 13. Per germline, CDR1 MGHDK and CDR2 SYGVNS. CDR3 DNA: TGTGCCAGCAGTGTTTCGACGACAGGGGGAGAGGCCGAGCAGTACTTC. It is translated as CASSVSTTGGEAEQYF.

This clone was observed a single time. The V gene is TRBV9, the J gene TRBJ1-2; TRBD1 agrees at 9 bases. Trimming at V came to 2 bases and at J to 7 bases, leaving 6 bases not matched to a gene. The length of the CDR3 is 14 residues. In germline, CDR1 is SGDLS, CDR2 YYNGEE. CDR3 region: CASSVTTGGGGYTF. CDR3 bases: TGTGCCAGCAGCGTCACGACAGGGGGTGGTGGCTACACCTTC.

The chain couples TRBV7-3 to TRBJ1-1; TRBD1 aligns across 10 bases. The V gene's germline CDR1 is SGHTA and CDR2 FQGTGA. The CDR3 runs to 13 residues. V shed 6 bases, J shed 6 bases, and the junction held 4 bases outside the gene matches. CDR3 DNA: TGTGCCAGCAGTCCGACAGGGGGCGCTGAAGCTTTCTTT. This sequence encodes CASSPTGGAEAFF. Supplemented by reference TRBV7-3 and TRBJ1-1, the full variable domain reads GAGVSQTPSNKVTEKGKYVELRCDPISGHTALYWYRQSLGQGPEFLIYFQGTGAADDSGLPNDRFFAVRPEGSVSTLKIQRTERGDSAVYLCASSPTGGAEAFFGQGTRLTVV.

The rearrangement uses TRBV11-2 and TRBJ2-5, with a tentative D call TRBD2 (7 bases). The CDR3 runs 16 residues. Germline-derived CDR1 and CDR2 are SGHAT and FQNNGV. The V end lost 5 bases, the J end lost 5 bases, and 21 bases lay between the germline ends. The CDR3 DNA reads TGTGCCAGCAGCGCAGAATGGGGGCGGGAGTGGGAGACCCAGTACTTC. Protein product: CASSAEWGREWETQYF.

The V and J genes are TRBV30 and TRBJ2-7, with D perhaps TRBD1 (5 bases). Deletions cut 0 bases from V and 1 base from J, with 10 bases between. This CDR3 has 14 residues. The germline CDR1 and CDR2 sequences are GTSNPN and SVGIG (reference sequence). The CDR3 sequence: CAWSVGPGSYEQYF. The CDR3 nucleotides are TGTGCCTGGAGTGTGGGGCCAGGGTCCTACGAGCAGTACTTC.

The gene calls are TRBV5-1 and TRBJ2-3; TRBD2 is a possible D gene (5 bases). Between the trimmed V and J ends, which lost 1 base and 4 bases, there was a span of 10 bases. The germline V gene encodes CDR1 SGHRS and CDR2 YFSETQ. CDR3 length: 14 amino acids. CDR3 DNA sequence: TGCGCCAGCAGCTTGTTGCCTAGCTCAGATACGCAGTATTTT. It translates to CASSLLPSSDTQYF.

This clone was seen more than once but under ten times. The chain is built from TRBV11-2 and TRBJ1-1, with TRBD1 matching over 10 bases. The ends lost 6 bases at V and 3 bases at J; junction bases unmatched: 13. CDR3 size: 17 residues. Germline V gives CDR1 SGHAT, CDR2 FQNNGV. The CDR3 spells CASRRYYGQGGDTEAFF. CDR3 DNA sequence: TGTGCCAGCAGACGATACTATGGACAGGGGGGTGACACTGAAGCTTTCTTT.